This TCR beta chain was retrieved from a study of CD8+ T cells in alopecia areata. For the study at large: The protocol delivered tofacitinib for 6 to 18 months, then withdrew it for 6 months. Among treated patients, severity was scored by affected scalp area percentage. Study observations and caveats: The presence of one nonresponder keeps the tie between baseline CD8+ expansion and response uncertain. Scalp and blood retained many expanded lesional clones during tofacitinib.

Notes on this clone: Its cognate antigen is unknown.

CDR1 and CDR2 from the germline V gene are SGHAT and FQNNGV. V was pared by 5 bases and J by 7 bases, with 8 bases between. There are 11 residues in the CDR3. Treatment here: oral pan-JAK inhibitor, 5-10 mg twice daily. Following extraction, RNA underwent reverse transcription to cDNA, which served as the sequencing template. Method: immunoSEQ multiplex PCR; TCRdb's copy keeps in-frame clones and lacks some. The sample records about 110,000 clones, about 60% being singletons. V and J are TRBV11-2 and TRBJ1-1; D remains ambiguous. Sequences were derived from CD8+ T cells sorted from blood, sampled at week 24, from a patient treated with tofacitinib. This sequence originates from a human donor with alopecia areata. In DNA, the CDR3 is TGTGCCAGCAGCCAATGGCATGAAGCTTTCTTT. This translates into CASSQWHEAFF.